This T cell receptor (beta chain) was recovered during a study of blood T cell repertoires in COVID-19. The table came from immunoSEQ multiplex PCR; TCRdb's copy has only in-frame clones and leaves some out. The sample has 62,000 or so clones, 65% to 85% seen once. Germline CDR1 reads SGHTA; CDR2 reads FQGTGA. Deletions cut 5 bases from V and 4 bases from J, with 8 bases between. CDR3 size: 12 residues. The V gene is TRBV7-3, the J gene TRBJ1-2, with D possibly being TRBD1 (6 bases). Sequencing was carried out using PBMCs or T cells enriched from blood (not recorded which). This clonotype was sampled from a woman between 35 and 50 years old with acute COVID-19. CDR3 residues: CASSETGYGYTF. The CDR3 DNA is TGTGCCAGCAGCGAGACAGGCTATGGCTACACCTTC.